The clone carrying this TCR beta chain was found a few times. Its specificity is unknown. Its ends do not fully match the called genes, so a read error is possible. CDR3 length equals 16 residues. Germline CDR1 is SGDLS and CDR2 is YYNGEE. Overall study results and limits: Greatest tumor Treg TCR overlap was with tumor naive CD4+ cells. In terms of TCR gene usage, tumor memory CD4+ T cells clustered together with blood and lymph node memory CD4+ cells, as well as with lymph node naive CD4+ cells.

TCRdb re-analysed the 5' RACE reads in MiXCR, keeping a single row per CDR3 protein. The sample yields 30,000 to 40,000 distinct CDR3 sequences, roughly 26% seen once. V gene TRBV9 combines with J gene TRBJ1-1; D remains ambiguous. Material for sequencing was naive CD4+ T cells sorted from a lymph node. As for subset: naive CD4+ T cells, CD4+CD45RA+CD25-. The TCR comes from a female donor with breast cancer. CDR3 bases: TGTGCCAGCAGCAGTGGCGGGAGCGCTGGGAACACTGGAGCTTTCTTT. Amino acid sequence: CASSSGGSAGNTGAFF.